This entry features one TCR beta chain sequence. This sample is drawn from a study of Graves' ophthalmopathy and Graves' hyperthyroidism. The germline V and J ends were trimmed by 0 bases and 6 bases, with 11 bases remaining between them. Germline V gene lookup returns CDR1 MNHEY and CDR2 SMNVEV (reference sequence). CDR3 length: 14 amino acids. An approximately 9.4 ml volume of fresh peripheral blood provided the PBMCs. RNA transcripts were the template, and TCR beta CDR3 regions were amplified from them. Second-round multiplex PCR followed a first-round RT-PCR using HTBI primers. TCRdb re-called the multiplex PCR reads with MiXCR, one entry per CDR3 protein. The table has roughly 160,000 distinct CDR3 sequences, around 39% seen once; the top ten hold nearly 9%.

The J gene is TRBJ1-2, the V gene TRBV27; D possibly corresponds to TRBD1 (5 bases). The sample consisted of peripheral blood. The TCR sequence derives from a man aged 30 to 45 with Graves' ophthalmopathy. CDR3 residues: CASSLSRVDDGYTF. The CDR3 bases are TGTGCCAGCAGTTTATCCAGGGTAGATGATGGCTACACCTTC.